A single sample gave rise to the 8 T cell receptor beta chains below, sequenced in a study of shared clonotypes between healthy human individuals. TCRdb's copy holds only in-frame clones and misses some; the assay was immunoSEQ multiplex PCR. The data show about 1 million clones, around 74% seen once. Material for sequencing was memory CD4+ T cells sorted from blood. Specified subset: CD45RA-negative fraction. Every receptor here comes from a man aged 18 to 30 in good health.

A few counts support this clone. The rearrangement joins TRBV30 to TRBJ2-1, with TRBD2 matching over 7 bases. Germline trimming cut 8 bases from V and 7 bases from J; bases unmatched to any gene: 8. Germline CDR1 reads GTSNPN; CDR2 reads SVGIG (reference sequence). This CDR3 has 12 residues. The CDR3 DNA follows: TGTGCCGCCGGTCTAGCGGCTAATGAGCAGTTCTTC. Translating gives CAAGLAANEQFF.

This clone was seen only once. The chain employs TRBV30 and TRBJ2-5; D is ambiguous. Germline V CDR1 and CDR2: GTSNPN, SVGIG (reference sequence). The CDR3 sequence is 15 residues long. Trimming cost V 5 bases and J 3 bases, with 19 bases left between them. The CDR3 sequence is CAWVQPGIKKETQYF. The CDR3 coding sequence is TGTGCCTGGGTTCAACCCGGAATCAAAAAAGAGACCCAGTACTTC.

In nucleotides, the CDR3 is TGTGCCAGCAGCTTTCTAGCGCTGGGGGGAAGGAACACTGAAGCTTTCTTT. Its translation is CASSFLALGGRNTEAFF. The rearrangement links TRBV5-5 to TRBJ1-1, with D possibly matching TRBD1 (5 bases). There are 17 residues in the CDR3. Trimming cost V 2 bases and J 1 base, with 18 bases left between them. Germline loops: CDR1 SGHKS, CDR2 YYEKEE (reference sequence).

This clone has only a few counts. The rearrangement uses TRBV9 and TRBJ1-2, with TRBD1 matching 8 bases. J lost 7 bases, V lost 3 bases, and 8 bases had no gene match. The CDR3 is 14 amino acids. Per germline, CDR1 SGDLS and CDR2 YYNGEE. The CDR3 is CASSASQGAVGYTF. CDR3 DNA sequence: TGTGCCAGCAGCGCCAGCCAGGGGGCGGTTGGCTACACCTTC.

This rearrangement joins TRBV2 to TRBJ2-1; 7 bases are shared with TRBD2. The CDR3 totals 14 residues. The trim removed 6 bases at V and 6 bases at J, leaving 8 bases unmatched. Germline lookup yields CDR1 SNHLY and CDR2 FYNNEI. The CDR3 here is CASRGAGVPNEQFF. CDR3 DNA sequence: TGTGCCAGCAGAGGTGCGGGGGTGCCCAATGAGCAGTTCTTC.

The sample holds one count of this clone. The rearrangement links TRBV6-1 to TRBJ1-2; no clear D. Trimming pared 8 bases from V and 2 bases from J, leaving 15 bases between. This CDR3 is 14 amino acids long. Germline lookup yields CDR1 MNHNS and CDR2 SASEGT. CDR3 sequence reads: CASASTDGNYGYTF. CDR3 sequence (DNA): TGTGCCAGCGCCTCCACGGACGGAAACTATGGCTACACCTTC.

The CDR3, as DNA: TGTGCCAGCTCACCAGGGACAGGGACTAACTATGGCTACACCTTC. It translates to CASSPGTGTNYGYTF. The V call is TRBV18, the J call TRBJ1-2; 9 positions match TRBD1. V dropped 2 bases and J dropped 0; count of bases not matched to a gene: 1. This CDR3 contains 15 residues. The germline V gene encodes CDR1 KGHSH and CDR2 LQKENI.

The chain links TRBV7-8 to TRBJ2-1; possible D gene TRBD2, 7 bases. The germline V and J ends were trimmed by 5 bases and 4 bases, with 15 bases remaining between them. Germline V gene sequence: CDR1 SGHVS, CDR2 FQNEAQ. The CDR3 runs 15 residues. The CDR3 region has the DNA TGTGCCAGCAGCGGGGGCAGCGGGATTTACAATGAGCAGTTCTTC. It codes for CASSGGSGIYNEQFF.